This TCR beta chain came from a study of radiation and T cells in renal cell carcinoma. Time point defined: baseline pretreatment blood. Treatment reported: 15 Gy SBRT to primary tumor, nephrectomy 4 weeks later. V shed 0 bases, J shed 3 bases, and the junction held 9 bases outside the gene matches. The germline CDR1 and CDR2 sequences are GTSNPN and SVGIG (reference sequence). The CDR3 loop spans 16 amino acids. Profiling relied on immunoSEQ multiplex PCR, and the TCRdb table lists in-frame clones only, not all of them. Of 20,000 to 25,000 clones in the sample, approximately 80% are singletons; the top ten hold 35% to 45%.

The source of this sequence is a man in his 60s with renal cell carcinoma. The sequences come from blood, collected from a patient whose treatment included radiotherapy and nephrectomy. V usage is TRBV30 and J usage is TRBJ2-7; 9 bases fit TRBD1. The CDR3 sequence is CAWSVHWGQGIYEQYF. The DNA for the CDR3 is TGTGCCTGGAGTGTACACTGGGGACAGGGTATCTACGAGCAGTACTTC. Supplemented by reference TRBV30 and TRBJ2-7, the full variable domain reads SQTIHQWPATLVQPVGSPLSLECTVEGTSNPNLYWYRQAAGRGLQLLFYSVGIGQISSEVPQNLSASRPQDRQFILSSKKLLLSDSGFYLCAWSVHWGQGIYEQYFGPGTRLTVT.